These 27 T cell receptor beta chains were all obtained from the same sample, sequenced in a study of blood T cells in healthy people across ages. For the second PCR, which ran for about 7 to 11 cycles, a sample-barcoded 5' primer and a J-beta primer mix were used. A single record per CDR3 protein comes from TCRdb applying MiXCR to the 5' RACE reads. The sample holds around 870,000 distinct CDR3 sequences; 29% are singletons and the top ten take 15% to 20%. Sequenced input: blood. Receptors originate from a woman older than 75 in good health.

This clonotype was counted once. One base away lies a much larger clone, so this may be a sequencing read error. The V and J genes are TRBV9 and TRBJ2-5, with D maybe TRBD2 (6 bases). The V end lost 0 bases, the J end lost 5 bases, and 14 bases lay between the germline ends. The CDR3 covers 15 residues. From germline, CDR1 is SGDLS and CDR2 YYNGEE. The CDR3 DNA reads as TGTGCCAGCAGCGTAGGGCGGGGTAACTCGGAGACCCAGTACTTC. It is translated as CASSVGRGNSETQYF.

V and J are TRBV3-1 and TRBJ1-5; 7 bases are shared with TRBD1. The V gene's germline CDR1 is LGHDT and CDR2 YNNKEL (reference sequence). V dropped 6 bases and J dropped 7; count of bases not matched to a gene: 9. The CDR3 spans 14 residues. The CDR3 is CASSRSDRYQPQHF. CDR3 DNA sequence: TGTGCCAGCAGTCGTTCGGACAGGTACCAGCCCCAGCATTTT.

This sequence joins TRBV25-1 and TRBJ1-2, with TRBD1 identical over 8 bases. There are 15 residues in the CDR3. V shed 3 bases and J 8 bases; nucleotides not matched to a gene: 11. Germline CDR1 and CDR2: MGHDK and SYGVNS. DNA for the CDR3: TGTGCCAGCAGTGACCCATTCCAGGGGGCGCGAGGCTACACCTTC. Translation: CASSDPFQGARGYTF.

This clonotype was seen a few times. V is TRBV7-9 and J is TRBJ1-6; D call uncertain. CDR1 and CDR2 from the germline V gene are SEHNR and FQNEAQ (reference sequence). With 0 bases removed from V and 10 bases from J, the gap between germline ends came to 13 bases. The CDR3 is 15 residues long. CDR3 coding DNA: TGTGCCAGCAGCTTAGCATCGGGAATCGGCTCACCCCTCCACTTT. This codes for CASSLASGIGSPLHF.

This clonotype appeared many times. This rearrangement joins TRBV24-1 to TRBJ2-5; tentatively, D is TRBD1 or TRBD2 (5 bases each). The CDR3 sequence is 15 residues long. Per the germline V gene, CDR1 is KGHDR and CDR2 is SFDVKD. Trimming took 0 bases from V and 7 from J, leaving 14 bases between them. The CDR3 region has the DNA TGTGCCACCAGTGATTTGCGGTTTAATGGGGGGACCCAGTACTTC. This encodes CATSDLRFNGGTQYF.

As to this clonotype: At one of its ends the junction is not consistent with the germline gene, which may arise from a read error. The V gene is TRBV27, the J gene TRBJ2-1; D could derive from TRBD1 or TRBD2 (5 bases each). The CDR3 loop spans 15 amino acids. Germline V gene sequence: CDR1 MNHEY, CDR2 SMNVEV (reference sequence). CDR3 DNA sequence: TGTGCCAGCAGTTTAGGGGGATTCCCGCACAATGAGCAATTCTTC. Its protein product is CASSLGGFPHNEQFF.

A note on this clonotype: Being one base from a much bigger clone, this may be a read error. For the CDR3, the DNA is TGCAGTGCTAGAGAATCAAGCGGGGGGGAGACCCAGTACTTC. Translation: CSARESSGGETQYF. V gene TRBV20-1 combines with J gene TRBJ2-5; 9 bases fit TRBD2. Germline loops: CDR1 DFQATT, CDR2 SNEGSKA (reference sequence). This CDR3 has 14 amino acids. Unmatched junction bases numbered 4, after V lost 0 bases and J lost 5 bases.

This clonotype was picked up a small number of times. The CDR3 nucleotides read TGTGCCAGCAGTGTTGAGCGGAGCCTCTACGAGCAGTACTTC. Its protein is CASSVERSLYEQYF. The gene calls are TRBV6-2 or TRBV6-3 and TRBJ2-7; a weak D match, TRBD2 (5 bases). Per germline, CDR1 MNHEY and CDR2 SVGEGT. CDR3 length: 14 residues. V shed 5 bases and J shed 3 bases, with 14 bases lying between them.

This clonotype has just a few counts. This may stem from a read error, because a much larger clone lies one nucleotide away. The chain carries TRBV7-2 and TRBJ2-3, with 8 bases lining up with TRBD1. This CDR3 has 15 residues. Germline V gives CDR1 SGHTA, CDR2 FQGNSA. The CDR3 here is CAGSTQGGPTDTQYF. The CDR3 nucleotides read TGTGCCGGCAGCACACAGGGGGGCCCTACAGATACGCAGTATTTT.

This clonotype occurred many times. This chain connects TRBV7-3 to TRBJ2-7, with a weak D call TRBD2 (6 bases). The germline V and J ends were trimmed by 1 base and 4 bases, with 11 bases remaining between them. The CDR3 runs 14 residues. Germline CDR1 and CDR2: SGHTA and FQGTGA. CDR3 nucleotide sequence: TGTGCCAGCAGCTTAATCGCGGGAACGTACGAGCAGTACTTC. Translating it yields CASSLIAGTYEQYF.

On this clonotype: This may come from a read error, since a much larger clone is one base off. The chain has TRBV20-1 and TRBJ1-1; possible D gene TRBD1, 6 bases. Germline V gives CDR1 DFQATT, CDR2 SNEGSKA (reference sequence). The CDR3 runs 15 residues. The CDR3 nucleotides are TGCGGTGCTAGCGTCCACGGACAGTTGAACACTGAAGCTTTCTTT. Amino acid sequence: CGASVHGQLNTEAFF.

V and J are TRBV4-1 and TRBJ1-5; perhaps TRBD1 as D (5 bases). Germline CDR1 MGHRA, CDR2 YSYEKL. This CDR3 comprises 16 residues. Between the trimmed V and J ends, which lost 0 bases and 0 bases, there was a span of 9 bases. The CDR3 bases are TGCGCCAGCAGCCAAGAAGATGGGGGTAGCAATCAGCCCCAGCATTTT. Amino acids: CASSQEDGGSNQPQHF.

The table lists this clonotype with many counts. The chain joins TRBV12-3 or TRBV12-4 to TRBJ2-4; 9 bases match TRBD2. CDR3 length: 13 residues. Germline trimming cut 4 bases from V and 7 bases from J; bases unmatched to any gene: 2. As DNA, the CDR3 is TGTGCCAGCAGTTCCGCGGGGGGGAACATTCAGTACTTC. Translating gives CASSSAGGNIQYF.

Note on this clonotype: This clone may be a read error of a much larger clone one base away. The CDR3: CASSLKLISAKNIQYF. The CDR3 nucleotides read TGTGCCAGCAGCTTAAAATTGATTTCAGCCAAAAACATTCAGTACTTC. The chain has TRBV7-2 and TRBJ2-4, with D uncertain. V gave up 2 bases and J gave up 0 bases, with 11 bases separating them. This CDR3 comprises 16 residues. The germline V gene encodes CDR1 SGHTA and CDR2 FQGNSA.

The chain employs TRBV27 and TRBJ1-1; D possibly corresponds to TRBD1 (6 bases). Germline-derived CDR1 and CDR2 are MNHEY and SMNVEV (reference sequence). Trimming took 8 bases from V and 1 from J, leaving 17 bases between them. The CDR3 sequence is 15 residues long. The CDR3 DNA is TGTGCCAGCTGGGGGGCTAACGCTCCGAACACTGAAGCTTTCTTT. Translated: CASWGANAPNTEAFF.

This clonotype was counted a single time. The genes are TRBV5-1 and TRBJ2-7; 10 positions agree with TRBD1. The CDR3 is 14 residues long. Trimming at V came to 4 bases and at J to 6 bases, leaving 7 bases not matched to a gene. CDR1 and CDR2 from the germline V gene are SGHRS and YFSETQ. The CDR3 here is CASSATGTGAEQYF. Here the CDR3 DNA reads TGCGCCAGCAGCGCCACCGGGACAGGGGCCGAGCAGTACTTC. The variable domain in full, completed from reference TRBV5-1 and TRBJ2-7, reads KAGVTQTPRYLIKTRGQQVTLSCSPISGHRSVSWYQQTPGQGLQFLFEYFSETQRNKGNFPGRFSGRQFSNSRSEMNVSTLELGDSALYLCASSATGTGAEQYFGPGTRLTVT.

The sample holds many counts of this clonotype. The V gene is TRBV7-2, the J gene TRBJ1-1; D is unresolved. The CDR3 spans 14 residues. Germline V gene lookup returns CDR1 SGHTA and CDR2 FQGNSA. Deletions cut 1 base from V and 1 base from J, with 7 bases between. CDR3 nucleotide sequence: TGTGCCAGCAGCTTAGTGGCTGGGAACACTGAAGCTTTCTTT. It yields the protein CASSLVAGNTEAFF.

The chain couples TRBV7-9 to TRBJ2-5; D might be TRBD2 (6 bases). The CDR3 is 13 residues long. CDR1 is SEHNR, CDR2 FQNEAQ, per germline (reference sequence). With 5 bases removed from V and 5 bases from J, the gap between germline ends came to 12 bases. The CDR3 sequence is CASSPLRGETQYF. The CDR3 nucleotides read TGTGCCAGCAGCCCCCTTCGGGGGGAGACCCAGTACTTC.

This clonotype was seen a few times. This may be a read error: a much more frequent sequence differs by one nucleotide. DNA for the CDR3: TGCGCCAGCAGCTTGGAGAGGAACTACCGCCAGGGAGAGACCCAGTTCTTC. Its protein is CASSLERNYRQGETQFF. The chain employs TRBV5-1 and TRBJ2-1, with D possibly being TRBD1 or TRBD2 (5 bases each). CDR1 is SGHRS and CDR2 is YFSETQ in the germline V gene. With 0 bases removed from V and 13 bases from J, the gap between germline ends came to 26 bases. CDR3 size: 17 residues. Complete variable domain (other parts from reference TRBV5-1 and TRBJ2-1): KAGVTQTPRYLIKTRGQQVTLSCSPISGHRSVSWYQQTPGQGLQFLFEYFSETQRNKGNFPGRFSGRQFSNSRSEMNVSTLELGDSALYLCASSLERNYRQGETQFFGPGTRLTVL.

Note on this clonotype: Being one base from a much bigger clone, this may be a read error. The CDR3 reads CASSQITGHGYTF. The CDR3 nucleotides are TGTGCCAGCAGCCAAATTACCGGGCATGGCTACACCTTC. This chain joins TRBV3-1 and TRBJ1-2; D is unclear. The ends were cut back, 2 bases at V and 6 bases at J, with 10 bases in the middle. Germline loops: CDR1 LGHDT, CDR2 YNNKEL (reference sequence). The CDR3 extends over 13 amino acids. Filled out from reference TRBV3-1 and TRBJ1-2, the complete variable domain reads DTAVSQTPKYLVTQMGNDKSIKCEQNLGHDTMYWYKQDSKKFLKIMFSYNNKELIINETVPNRFSPKSPDKAHLNLHINSLELGDSAVYFCASSQITGHGYTFGSGTRLTVV.

The table lists this clonotype with many counts. V usage is TRBV20-1 and J usage is TRBJ1-2; 11 nucleotides align to TRBD1. V lost 5 bases, J lost 2 bases, and 4 bases stayed unmatched. CDR1 and CDR2 from the germline V gene are DFQATT and SNEGSKA (reference sequence). The CDR3 runs 14 residues. The CDR3 loop reads CSAEDRGPNYGYTF. The CDR3 DNA reads as TGCAGTGCTGAGGACAGGGGGCCCAACTATGGCTACACCTTC.

The chain couples TRBV20-1 to TRBJ2-5; tentative D call: TRBD1 (6 bases). V was pared by 6 bases and J by 5 bases, with 28 bases between. Germline V lookup: CDR1 DFQATT, CDR2 SNEGSKA (reference sequence). The length of the CDR3 is 17 residues. The CDR3 protein is CSAWSFSRGAPAETQYF. CDR3 nucleotide sequence: TGCAGTGCCTGGTCGTTCTCCAGGGGCGCCCCCGCGGAGACCCAGTACTTC.

This clonotype has a handful of counts. The chain employs TRBV6-1 and TRBJ2-5; unclear D gene. This CDR3 spans 13 amino acids. Germline lookup yields CDR1 MNHNS and CDR2 SASEGT. V dropped 1 base and J dropped 3 bases, with 6 bases sitting between them. CDR3 DNA: TGTGCCAGCAGTGAAGATCGCGAAGAGACCCAGTACTTC. Amino acid sequence: CASSEDREETQYF.

The chain uses TRBV7-9 and TRBJ1-1; no reliable D call. This CDR3 contains 15 residues. The germline V gene has CDR1 SEHNR and CDR2 FQNEAQ (reference sequence). Trimming removed 2 bases at V and 1 base at J, with 11 bases between. Here the CDR3 reads CASSLHVVPNTEAFF. CDR3 DNA: TGTGCCAGCAGCTTACATGTAGTCCCGAACACTGAAGCTTTCTTT. Together with reference TRBV7-9 and TRBJ1-1, the CDR3 gives the full variable domain: DTGVSQNPRHKITKRGQNVTFRCDPISEHNRLYWYRQTLGQGPEFLTYFQNEAQLEKSRLLSDRFSAERPKGSFSTLEIQRTEQGDSAMYLCASSLHVVPNTEAFFGQGTRLTVV.

This clonotype has a handful of counts. This chain connects TRBV2 to TRBJ2-1; TRBD1 matches at 10 bases. The junction had 12 bases not matched to a gene; V was cut back by 7 bases and J by 9 bases. Germline CDR1 SNHLY, CDR2 FYNNEI. The CDR3 length is 15 residues. The CDR3 loop reads CASTSKKGTGAEQFF. The CDR3 DNA follows: TGTGCCAGCACTTCAAAAAAGGGGACAGGGGCTGAGCAGTTCTTC.

This clonotype was seen more than once but under ten times. The J gene is TRBJ2-5, the V gene TRBV11-2; 7 bases line up with TRBD2. Unmatched junction bases numbered 13, after V lost 5 bases and J lost 7 bases. The CDR3 consists of 15 residues. Per the germline V gene, CDR1 is SGHAT and CDR2 is FQNNGV. In nucleotides, the CDR3 is TGTGCCAGCAGCCCTCCTGCGGGGGTTCTTGGGACCCAGTACTTC. It specifies CASSPPAGVLGTQYF. Full variable domain (missing parts from reference TRBV11-2 and TRBJ2-5): EAGVAQSPRYKIIEKRQSVAFWCNPISGHATLYWYQQILGQGPKLLIQFQNNGVVDDSQLPKDRFSAERLKGVDSTLKIQPAKLEDSAVYLCASSPPAGVLGTQYFGPGTRLLVL.

The V call is TRBV19, the J call TRBJ1-2; D remains ambiguous. The V end was cut by 0 bases, the J end by 8 bases, with 13 bases between. Per germline, CDR1 LNHDA and CDR2 SQIVND (reference sequence). The CDR3 is 14 residues long. The CDR3 DNA follows: TGTGCCAGTAGTATAGACCCCACAGAATCGGGCTACACCTTC. The encoded protein is CASSIDPTESGYTF.